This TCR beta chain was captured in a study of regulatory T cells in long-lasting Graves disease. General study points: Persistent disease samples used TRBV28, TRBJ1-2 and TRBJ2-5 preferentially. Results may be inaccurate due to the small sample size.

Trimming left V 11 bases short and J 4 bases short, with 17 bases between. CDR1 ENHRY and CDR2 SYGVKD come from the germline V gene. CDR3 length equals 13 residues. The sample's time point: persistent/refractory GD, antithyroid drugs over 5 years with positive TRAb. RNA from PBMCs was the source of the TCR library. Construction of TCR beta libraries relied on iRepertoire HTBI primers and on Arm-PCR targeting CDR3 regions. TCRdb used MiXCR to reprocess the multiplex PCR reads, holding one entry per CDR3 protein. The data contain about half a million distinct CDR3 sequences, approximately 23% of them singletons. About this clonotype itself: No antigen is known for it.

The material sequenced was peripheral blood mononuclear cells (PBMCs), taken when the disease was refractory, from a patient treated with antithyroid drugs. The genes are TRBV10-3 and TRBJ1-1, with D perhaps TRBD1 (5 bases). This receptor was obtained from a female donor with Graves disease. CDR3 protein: CAAWGELGTEAFF. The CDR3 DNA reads TGTGCCGCCTGGGGGGAATTGGGCACTGAAGCTTTCTTT.